A selection of T cell receptor beta chains follows, all from one sample in a study of blood T cell repertoires in COVID-19. The assay was immunoSEQ multiplex PCR, and TCRdb's table has in-frame clones only and misses some. Found here are around 88,000 clones, about 88% of them singletons; the top ten hold around 3%. The specimen sequenced was peripheral blood. The receptors were sampled from an elderly woman with acute or convalescent COVID-19. The CDR3 runs from the conserved cysteine through the conserved F or W. Fields, in order: J gene, V gene, clone size, D gene, CDR3 DNA, CDR3 protein. The D gene is left open where the match is weak. Clone size is shown for a subset of rows, as once, few, many or a class of expanded clone.

>TRBJ2-7|TRBV4-2|.|TRBD2
TGTGCCAGCAGCCAAGAGGGGACTAGCGGGGTATACGAGCAGTACTTC
CASSQEGTSGVYEQYF
>TRBJ2-2|TRBV25-1|once|.
TGTGCCAGCATCGGGTCGGCAGGGATCGGGGAGCTGTTTTTT
CASIGSAGIGELFF
>TRBJ2-2|TRBV27|.|.
TGTGCCAGCAGTTCCTTAAATTCTGGGGAGCTGTTTTTT
CASSSLNSGELFF
>TRBJ1-1|TRBV28|.|TRBD1
TGTGCCAGCAGCGGACAGGGTGGGACTCCTGAAGCTTTCTTT
CASSGQGGTPEAFF
>TRBJ2-1|TRBV6-2/TRBV6-3|.|TRBD1
TGTGCCAGCAGTTCCTTTCCGGGACAGCGCACCAGCCCATATGAGCAGTTCTTC
CASSSFPGQRTSPYEQFF
>TRBJ1-2|TRBV6-5|.|TRBD1
TGTGCCAGCAATTTCTTGGGACAGCCGATAGGCTACACCTTC
CASNFLGQPIGYTF
>TRBJ1-1|TRBV4-2|.|.
TGTGCCAGCAGCCCCCAAGGGGGCACTGAAGCTTTCTTT
CASSPQGGTEAFF
>TRBJ1-2|TRBV6-5|.|TRBD1
TGTGCCAGCAGCCAGACAGGGGACTATGGCTACACCTTC
CASSQTGDYGYTF
>TRBJ2-1|TRBV13|.|TRBD2
TGTGCCAGCAGCTTGTACGGGAGGGCCTACAATGAGCAGTTCTTC
CASSLYGRAYNEQFF
>TRBJ2-7|TRBV3-1/TRBV3-2|.|TRBD1
TGTGCCAGCAGCTACGGGACAGGGTCCCGCGAGCAGTACTTC
CASSYGTGSREQYF
>TRBJ1-1|TRBV10-3|.|TRBD1
TGTGCCATCAGTGACGGGACAGTTGAAGCTTTCTTT
CAISDGTVEAFF
>TRBJ2-1|TRBV7-8|.|TRBD2
TGTGCCAGCAGCTTAGGGGCGACTAGCGGAGCACTCAATGAGCAGTTCTTC
CASSLGATSGALNEQFF
>TRBJ1-4|TRBV2|.|TRBD1
TGTGCCAGCAGGCCCCGGGACAGGTTTAACGAAAAACTGTTTTTT
CASRPRDRFNEKLFF
>TRBJ2-7|TRBV28|few|.
TGTGCCAGCACGACGGGCGGGGCCTCCTCCTACGAGCAGTACTTC
CASTTGGASSYEQYF
>TRBJ1-5|TRBV18|.|.
TGTGCCAGCTCACCACCCGGAGCCAAGCCCAATCAGCCCCAGCATTTT
CASSPPGAKPNQPQHF
>TRBJ1-1|TRBV10-3|once|.
TGTGCCATCAGTACCGGACTTTCCAGTTTCTTT
CAISTGLSSFF
>TRBJ1-2|TRBV7-9|.|TRBD1
TGTGCCAGCAGCTTAAGAGACAGGGATAATGGCTACACCTTC
CASSLRDRDNGYTF
>TRBJ1-2|TRBV4-1|once|.
TGCGCCAGCAGCCCATCGGTGCCCACTAACTATGGCTACACCTTC
CASSPSVPTNYGYTF
>TRBJ1-5|TRBV28|few|.
TGTGCCACTCTGACGGGGAATCAGCCCCAGCATTTT
CATLTGNQPQHF
>TRBJ1-2|TRBV30|.|TRBD1
TGTGCCTGGAGGGGACAGGGAGATGGCTACACCTTC
CAWRGQGDGYTF
>TRBJ2-1|TRBV10-3|.|TRBD2
TGTGCCATCAGTGGTGGACTAGCGGGAGCTAATGAGCAGTTCTTC
CAISGGLAGANEQFF
>TRBJ2-2|TRBV2|.|.
TGTGCCAGCAGTGAAGGGCGGCGGGAGCTGTTTTTT
CASSEGRRELFF
>TRBJ2-7|TRBV7-3|.|.
TGTGCCAGCAGCTTAACGGGCGCCTACGAGCAGTACTTC
CASSLTGAYEQYF
>TRBJ1-2|TRBV7-2|.|TRBD1
TGTGCCAGCAGTCTGAAGGGACAGGGGGCTCCTAACTATGGCTACACCTTC
CASSLKGQGAPNYGYTF
>TRBJ1-2|TRBV18|once|TRBD1
TGTGCCAGCTCACCCACAGGCGGACAGGAAGGCTACACCTTC
CASSPTGGQEGYTF
>TRBJ1-2|TRBV7-9|.|TRBD1
TGTGCCAGCAGCCCCGCCCGACAGGGTAGCTATGGCTACACCTTC
CASSPARQGSYGYTF
>TRBJ2-1|TRBV7-3|.|.
TGTGCCAGCAGTCGTGAAGCGGCGAGGAATGAGCAGTTCTTC
CASSREAARNEQFF
>TRBJ1-4|TRBV5-4|.|.
TGTGCCAGCAGCCGTGGTACAGGATCACGGGAAAAACTGTTTTTT
CASSRGTGSREKLFF
>TRBJ1-1|TRBV4-2|.|.
TGTGCCAGCAGCCGAGAGGGCTCAAGCACTGAAGCTTTCTTT
CASSREGSSTEAFF
>TRBJ1-1|TRBV7-9|.|.
TGTGCCAGCAGCATCCGGGACACCACCCTTGAAGCTTTCTTT
CASSIRDTTLEAFF
>TRBJ1-2|TRBV2|.|TRBD1
TGTGCCAGCAGCATTCAGGGGGAAGACTATGGCTACACCTTC
CASSIQGEDYGYTF